Shown below are 27 T cell receptor beta chains from a single sample sequenced in a study of blood T cell repertoires in COVID-19. Method: immunoSEQ multiplex PCR; TCRdb's copy keeps in-frame clones and lacks some. The sample yields 50,000 to 60,000 clones, 80% to 90% seen once. The specimen was peripheral blood. These receptor sequences come from a man in his 60s with acute or convalescent COVID-19.

This clone was seen once. The rearrangement joins TRBV19 to TRBJ2-3, with TRBD2 matching 13 bases. The CDR3 sequence is 16 residues long. V lost 3 bases to trimming and J lost 4 bases; unmatched junction nucleotides: 4. The V gene's germline CDR1 is LNHDA and CDR2 SQIVND (reference sequence). This chain's CDR3 is CASSIPTSGGADTQYF. The CDR3 nucleotides are TGTGCCAGTAGTATCCCTACTAGCGGGGGGGCAGATACGCAGTATTTT.

The V and J genes are TRBV5-1 and TRBJ1-1; D perhaps matches TRBD1 (6 bases). The germline V gene has CDR1 SGHRS and CDR2 YFSETQ. CDR3 length equals 14 residues. Trimming pared 0 bases from V and 2 bases from J, leaving 8 bases between. The CDR3 region has the DNA TGCGCCAGCAGCTTGGCGGGGGGCAACACTGAAGCTTTCTTT. It translates to CASSLAGGNTEAFF.

The chain joins TRBV6-5 to TRBJ1-3; D not certain. Germline CDR1 reads MNHEY; CDR2 reads SVGAGI. Trimming took off 5 bases at V and 2 bases at J, with 4 bases between the two ends. The CDR3 is 12 amino acids. In nucleotides, the CDR3 is TGTGCCAGCAGTCCAGCTGGAAACACCATATATTTT. This codes for CASSPAGNTIYF.

This sequence joins TRBV29-1 and TRBJ1-1; D is ambiguous. The CDR3 spans 13 residues. Germline V gene lookup returns CDR1 SQVTM and CDR2 ANQGSEA. Between the trimmed V and J ends, which lost 4 bases and 2 bases, there was a span of 11 bases. The CDR3 DNA follows: TGCAGCGTTGTGGACGGACTAAACACTGAAGCTTTCTTT. Its protein is CSVVDGLNTEAFF. Filled out from reference TRBV29-1 and TRBJ1-1, the complete variable domain reads SAVISQKPSRDICQRGTSLTIQCQVDSQVTMMFWYRQQPGQSLTLIATANQGSEATYESGFVIDKFPISRPNLTFSTLTVSNMSPEDSSIYLCSVVDGLNTEAFFGQGTRLTVV.

This chain links TRBV19 with TRBJ1-2; D is perhaps TRBD1 (5 bases). CDR3 length equals 12 residues. Germline V lookup: CDR1 LNHDA, CDR2 SQIVND (reference sequence). Trimming stripped 5 bases from V and 10 bases from J, with 14 bases between. The CDR3 sequence is CASSLAGPAYTF. CDR3 DNA: TGTGCCAGTAGTCTGGCGGGACCGGCCTACACCTTC. The full variable domain, in which reference TRBV19 and TRBJ1-2 provide the parts outside the CDR3, is DGGITQSPKYLFRKEGQNVTLSCEQNLNHDAMYWYRQDPGQGLRLIYYSQIVNDFQKGDIAEGYSVSREKKESFPLTVTSAQKNPTAFYLCASSLAGPAYTFGSGTRLTVV.

This chain links TRBV6-5 with TRBJ2-7; 8 nucleotides align to TRBD1. The trim removed 5 bases at V and 5 bases at J, leaving 8 bases unmatched. The CDR3 runs 14 residues. CDR1 is MNHEY, CDR2 SVGAGI, per germline. The CDR3 reads CASSRDRGANEQYF. The CDR3 bases are TGTGCCAGCAGTCGTGACAGGGGCGCCAACGAGCAGTACTTC.

This clone was recorded once. The V and J genes are TRBV6-5 and TRBJ1-4, with a weak D call TRBD1 (5 bases). Germline CDR1 reads MNHEY; CDR2 reads SVGAGI. The CDR3 consists of 15 residues. With 4 bases removed from V and 6 bases from J, the gap between germline ends came to 15 bases. In nucleotides, the CDR3 is TGTGCCAGCAGTTCGACCGGGACTGCCGATGAAAAACTGTTTTTT. Its translation is CASSSTGTADEKLFF.

The sample holds one count of this clone. The CDR3 bases are TGTGCCACCAGCATTGGAGACAGGGGCTTTCAGCCCCAGCATTTT. Translating it yields CATSIGDRGFQPQHF. This chain uses TRBV15 with TRBJ1-5; 8 bases match TRBD1. The germline V gene encodes CDR1 LNHNV and CDR2 YYDKDF (reference sequence). The junction had 8 bases not matched to a gene; V was cut back by 4 bases and J by 6 bases. The CDR3 contains 15 residues.

The rearrangement uses TRBV12-5 and TRBJ1-4; TRBD1 aligns across 8 bases. V was clipped by 1 base and J by 6 bases; unmatched bases: 4. The CDR3 is 15 residues long. The germline V gene has CDR1 LGHNT and CDR2 FRNRAP. The CDR3 DNA reads as TGTGCTAGTGGTTTGGCGACAGGGGATGATGAAAAACTGTTTTTT. It codes for CASGLATGDDEKLFF. The full variable domain, with the rest looked up from reference TRBV12-5 and TRBJ1-4, is DARVTQTPRHKVTEMGQEVTMRCQPILGHNTVFWYRQTMMQGLELLAYFRNRAPLDDSGMPKDRFSAEMPDATLATLKIQPSEPRDSAVYFCASGLATGDDEKLFFGSGTQLSVL.

The chain carries TRBV5-1 and TRBJ2-3, with a weak D call TRBD2 (5 bases). Between the trimmed V and J ends, which lost 4 bases and 3 bases, there was a span of 6 bases. CDR1 is SGHRS, CDR2 YFSETQ, per germline. This CDR3 region has 12 residues. The chain's CDR3 is CASSEGTDTQYF. CDR3 in DNA: TGCGCCAGCAGCGAGGGAACAGATACGCAGTATTTT.

The rearrangement uses TRBV11-3 and TRBJ2-1, with 8 bases matching TRBD2. Trimming cost V 0 bases and J 5 bases; bases outside gene matches: 12. There are 18 residues in the CDR3. From germline, CDR1 is SGHNT and CDR2 YENEEA. In DNA form, the CDR3 reads TGTGCCAGCAGCTTAGACTTCTGGTTGAGCGGGGGAAACAATGAGCAGTTCTTC. Translated: CASSLDFWLSGGNNEQFF.

This rearrangement joins TRBV25-1 to TRBJ1-4, with D maybe TRBD1 (5 bases). This CDR3 has 16 amino acids. From germline, CDR1 is MGHDK and CDR2 SYGVNS. The V end was cut by 3 bases, the J end by 7 bases, with 18 bases between. In nucleotides, the CDR3 is TGTGCCAGCAGTGATGCCATAGGCTGGGGCCTTGAAAAACTGTTTTTT. It encodes CASSDAIGWGLEKLFF.

The rearrangement links TRBV6-5 to TRBJ1-1; D perhaps matches TRBD1 (5 bases). The CDR3 has 12 residues. Trimming removed 7 bases from V and 6 bases from J, with 12 bases in between. Germline-derived CDR1 and CDR2 are MNHEY and SVGAGI. In DNA, the CDR3 is TGTGCCAGCATCGGGACTATGGCTGAAGCTTTCTTT. This gives the protein CASIGTMAEAFF.

J is TRBJ2-7 and V is TRBV4-2; D unresolved. The CDR3 is made up of 11 amino acids. Trimming shortened V by 6 bases and J by 3 bases, and 6 bases separated the two germline ends. Per the germline V gene, CDR1 is LGHNA and CDR2 is YNFKEQ. The CDR3 spells CASRSSYEQYF. The CDR3 nucleotides read TGTGCCAGCAGGTCCAGCTACGAGCAGTACTTC.

J is TRBJ2-7 and V is TRBV15; TRBD2 is a possible D gene (6 bases). The CDR3 totals 15 residues. Germline loops: CDR1 LNHNV, CDR2 YYDKDF (reference sequence). V was cut by 0 bases and J by 3 bases, with 12 bases left in between. CDR3 nucleotides: TGTGCCACCAGCAGAGATTCCCAGGGACTCTACGAGCAGTACTTC. Translated, it gives CATSRDSQGLYEQYF.

The chain links TRBV27 to TRBJ2-3, with D possibly TRBD2 on 5 matching bases. V was trimmed by 6 bases and J by 3 bases, leaving 16 bases between them. This CDR3 is built from 15 residues. Per the germline V gene, CDR1 is MNHEY and CDR2 is SMNVEV (reference sequence). In DNA, the CDR3 is TGTGCCAGCAGCCAACGAGGGCTGGCGACAGATACGCAGTATTTT. This encodes CASSQRGLATDTQYF.

The CDR3 coding sequence is TGTGCCAGCAGTTTTACGGACACAGGCCTCCACTTT. It translates to CASSFTDTGLHF. This chain links TRBV12-3 or TRBV12-4 with TRBJ1-6; perhaps TRBD1 as D (5 bases). V lost 3 bases, J lost 15 bases, and 12 bases lay in between. The CDR3 runs 12 residues.

The chain links TRBV19 to TRBJ2-1; 13 bases are a match to TRBD2. This CDR3 has 15 residues. Germline CDR1 LNHDA, CDR2 SQIVND (reference sequence). After removal of 5 bases from V and 9 bases from J, the junction contained 7 bases not matched to a gene. The DNA for the CDR3 is TGTGCCAGTAGTCTTGGACTAGCGGGGGTCGGTGAGCAGTTCTTC. This encodes CASSLGLAGVGEQFF.

The chain joins TRBV9 to TRBJ2-7; 8 bases align to TRBD1. Germline trimming cut 2 bases from V and 0 bases from J; bases unmatched to any gene: 1. The germline V gene has CDR1 SGDLS and CDR2 YYNGEE. CDR3 length equals 14 residues. CDR3 loop: CASSVGQASYEQYF. CDR3 nucleotides: TGTGCCAGCAGCGTGGGACAGGCCTCCTACGAGCAGTACTTC.

The chain couples TRBV6-5 to TRBJ2-1; D possibly corresponds to TRBD2 (5 bases). CDR3 length: 12 residues. Trimming took off 11 bases at V and 2 bases at J, with 10 bases between the two ends. CDR1 is MNHEY, CDR2 SVGAGI, per germline. The CDR3 reads CAYEGTYNEQFF. As DNA, the CDR3 is TGTGCCTATGAGGGAACCTACAATGAGCAGTTCTTC.

V gene TRBV3-1 (or the pseudogene TRBV3-2) combines with J gene TRBJ2-2, with D maybe TRBD1 (5 bases). The CDR3 contains 20 residues. The germline CDR1 and CDR2 sequences are LGHDT and YNNKEL (reference sequence). Trimming took 0 bases from V and 7 from J, leaving 27 bases between them. CDR3 DNA sequence: TGTGCCAGCAGCCAAGATGGGGCCCCCAGGGTGGTATTTTTCGGCGGGGAGCTGTTTTTT. It encodes CASSQDGAPRVVFFGGELFF.

The chain uses TRBV2 and TRBJ1-2; D is undetermined. V was shortened by 8 bases and J by 4 bases, with 14 bases between the two germline ends. CDR3 length equals 13 residues. The germline V gene encodes CDR1 SNHLY and CDR2 FYNNEI. For the CDR3, the DNA is TGTGCCAGCCTTCAGAGGGCATCCTATGGCTACACCTTC. Amino acids: CASLQRASYGYTF.

This sequence joins TRBV2 and TRBJ1-6, with D unresolved. V gave up 10 bases and J gave up 7 bases, with 17 bases separating them. CDR3 size: 14 residues. The V gene's germline CDR1 is SNHLY and CDR2 FYNNEI. The CDR3 is CATQSTTRNSPLHF. The CDR3 nucleotides read TGTGCCACCCAGTCGACAACTCGGAATTCACCCCTCCACTTT.

The chain combines TRBV3-1 (or the pseudogene TRBV3-2) with TRBJ2-4; 10 bases are a match to TRBD1. V shed 2 bases, J shed 9 bases, and the junction held 7 bases outside the gene matches. This CDR3 contains 15 residues. Germline CDR1 and CDR2: LGHDT and YNNKEL (reference sequence). CDR3 sequence: CASSQRGTGAPIQYF. The CDR3 bases are TGTGCCAGCAGCCAAAGGGGGACAGGGGCTCCCATTCAGTACTTC.

The V call is TRBV25-1, the J call TRBJ2-1; 7 nucleotides line up with TRBD2. The CDR3 extends over 13 amino acids. The V and J ends lost 7 bases and 12 bases, in that order; junction bases with no gene match: 12. Per germline, CDR1 MGHDK and CDR2 SYGVNS. The CDR3 DNA reads TGTGCCAGCAATCCTAGCGGTTATACGGGGCAGTTCTTC. This translates into CASNPSGYTGQFF.

The J gene is TRBJ1-1, the V gene TRBV5-1; 8 nucleotides align to TRBD1. The CDR3 has 16 amino acids. CDR1 is SGHRS and CDR2 is YFSETQ in the germline V gene. The V and J ends lost 3 bases and 0 bases, in that order; junction bases with no gene match: 7. The CDR3 sequence: CASSSQGQAVNTEAFF. The CDR3 nucleotides are TGCGCCAGCAGCTCCCAGGGACAGGCGGTGAACACTGAAGCTTTCTTT.

The chain carries TRBV3-1 (or the pseudogene TRBV3-2) and TRBJ1-5, with 9 bases lining up with TRBD1. V shed 3 bases, J shed 6 bases, and the junction held 3 bases outside the gene matches. The CDR3 contains 14 residues. The germline CDR1 and CDR2 sequences are LGHDT and YNNKEL (reference sequence). The CDR3 loop reads CASSQGQGSQPQHF. The CDR3 DNA follows: TGTGCCAGCAGCCAGGGACAGGGAAGTCAGCCCCAGCATTTT.